This TCR beta chain was recorded in a study of cytomegalovirus exposure and HLA in healthy donors. This CDR3 is built from 15 residues. V trimming: 3 bases; J trimming: 3 bases; junction bases outside the gene matches: 4. Germline V gene data show CDR1 as MRHNA and CDR2 as SNTAGT. The table came from immunoSEQ multiplex PCR; TCRdb's copy has only in-frame clones and leaves some out. Among some 76,000 clones listed, about 93% were seen once. The sample taken for sequencing was PBMCs. The chain links TRBV6-4 to TRBJ2-1, with 8 bases lining up with TRBD2. The sequence was collected from a woman aged 18-29 years in good health and CMV-seronegative. The CDR3 spells CASSEGRGDYNEQFF. The CDR3 DNA is TGTGCCAGCAGTGAGGGGCGGGGGGACTACAATGAGCAGTTCTTC.